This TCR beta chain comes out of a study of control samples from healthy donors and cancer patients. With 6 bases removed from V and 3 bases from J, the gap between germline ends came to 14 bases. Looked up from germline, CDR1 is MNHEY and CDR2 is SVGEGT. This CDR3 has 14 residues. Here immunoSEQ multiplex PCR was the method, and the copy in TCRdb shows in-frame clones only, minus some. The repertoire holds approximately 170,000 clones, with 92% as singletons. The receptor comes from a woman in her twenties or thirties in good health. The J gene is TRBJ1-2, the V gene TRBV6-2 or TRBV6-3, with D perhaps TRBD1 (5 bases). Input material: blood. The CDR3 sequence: CASSISDSYYGYTF. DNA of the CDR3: TGTGCCAGCAGCATATCCGACAGTTACTATGGCTACACCTTC.